This T cell receptor (beta chain) was profiled in a study of identical twins' blood T cells. The CDR3 spans 14 residues. Germline CDR1 is LNHDA and CDR2 is SQIVND (reference sequence). J lost 3 bases, V lost 5 bases, and 7 bases had no gene match. TCRdb fed the 5' RACE reads into MiXCR, producing one record per CDR3 protein. There are roughly 380,000 distinct CDR3 sequences in the sample; roughly 31% occur only once, and roughly 5.5% lies in the top ten. The rearrangement uses TRBV19 and TRBJ2-7; TRBD2 matches at 7 bases. Sequencing was performed on PBMCs. The sequence came from a woman aged 18-49 years in good health. The chain's CDR3 is CASSESGDFYEQYF. In DNA form, the CDR3 reads TGTGCCAGTAGTGAGAGCGGGGATTTCTACGAGCAGTACTTC.